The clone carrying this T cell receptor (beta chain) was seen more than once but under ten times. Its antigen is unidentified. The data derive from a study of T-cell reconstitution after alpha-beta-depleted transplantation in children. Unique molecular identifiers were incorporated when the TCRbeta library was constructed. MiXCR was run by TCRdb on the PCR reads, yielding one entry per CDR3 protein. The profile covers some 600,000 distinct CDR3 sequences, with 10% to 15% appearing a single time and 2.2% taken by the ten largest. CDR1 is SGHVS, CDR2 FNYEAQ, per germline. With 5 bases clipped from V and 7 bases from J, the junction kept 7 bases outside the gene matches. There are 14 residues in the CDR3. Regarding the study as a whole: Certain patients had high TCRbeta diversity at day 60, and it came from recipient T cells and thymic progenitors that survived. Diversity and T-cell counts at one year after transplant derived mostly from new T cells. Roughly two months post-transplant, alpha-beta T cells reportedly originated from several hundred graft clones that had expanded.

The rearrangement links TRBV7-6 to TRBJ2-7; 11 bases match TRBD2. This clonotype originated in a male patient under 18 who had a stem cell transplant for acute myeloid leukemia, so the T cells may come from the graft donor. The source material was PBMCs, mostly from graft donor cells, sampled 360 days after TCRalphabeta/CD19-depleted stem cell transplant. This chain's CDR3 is CASSPGLAALEQYF. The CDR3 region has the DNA TGTGCCAGCAGCCCGGGACTAGCGGCTTTGGAGCAGTACTTC.